Here is one T cell receptor (beta chain) with its context. The source of the sample is a study of T cells after yellow fever vaccination. TCRdb reprocessed the 5' RACE reads with MiXCR, giving one entry per CDR3 protein. The repertoire holds over 250,000 distinct CDR3 sequences, with over 4.5% as singletons. The receptor's source is a man between 18 and 29 years old who received the YFV17D yellow fever vaccine. This specimen consisted of CD4+ T cells sorted from PBMCs, obtained on the day of the yellow fever booster vaccination.

CDR3 DNA: TGTGCCAGCAGCCAACGGCCTGGGGCCAACGTCCTGACTTTC. Protein sequence: CASSQRPGANVLTF. The rearrangement joins TRBV14 to TRBJ2-6; D uncertain. Germline CDR1 and CDR2: SGHDN and FVKESK. The CDR3 loop spans 14 amino acids. The germline V and J ends were trimmed by 2 bases and 2 bases, with 4 bases remaining between them.